Each of the 21 T cell receptor beta chains below was sequenced from the same sample in a study of shared clonotypes between healthy human individuals (dated by TCRdb to the early 2020s). Library creation used the immunoSEQ multiplex PCR assay. As stored in TCRdb, this immuneACCESS dataset retains in-frame rearrangements with V and J assigned. A fraction of the clones does not appear; measured against another copy, unresolved V genes explain less than half of the discrepancy, and the remainder lacks a known reason. The table for this sample lists around 200,000 clones; 65% to 70% of them were counted only once. The ten largest clones add up to 8% to 13% of the sample. Source material: memory CD4+ T cells sorted from blood. Per the publication, the cell subset or site label means: CD45RA-negative fraction. The receptors here all came from a man younger than 45 in good health.

This clone was recorded many times. CDR3: CASSLDVEETQYF. In DNA form, the CDR3 reads TGTGCCAGCAGCTTAGATGTGGAAGAGACCCAGTACTTC. The genes are TRBV7-7 and TRBJ2-5; D remains ambiguous. The CDR3 is 13 residues long. V was shortened by 1 base and J by 3 bases, with 6 bases between the two germline ends. The germline V gene encodes CDR1 SSHAT and CDR2 FNYEAQ (reference sequence).

J is TRBJ2-1 and V is TRBV11-3; no clear D gene. Germline V CDR1 and CDR2: SGHNT, YENEEA. This CDR3 spans 16 amino acids. Trimming cost V 0 bases and J 3 bases, with 12 bases left between them. In nucleotides, the CDR3 is TGTGCCAGCAGCTTAGATTACTCAATAGTCTACAATGAGCAGTTCTTC. It codes for CASSLDYSIVYNEQFF.

The rearrangement links TRBV18 to TRBJ2-3; D uncertain. Germline V gives CDR1 KGHSH, CDR2 LQKENI. Deletions cut 0 bases from V and 9 bases from J, with 10 bases between. The CDR3 contains 13 residues. CDR3 bases: TGTGCCAGCTCACCACCAAGTAGGCTAACGCAGTATTTT. Encoded protein: CASSPPSRLTQYF.

As DNA, the CDR3 is TGTGCCAGCAGCTCACCCGACAGGGGAACGTCCTACGAGCAGTACTTC. Amino acid sequence: CASSSPDRGTSYEQYF. The V gene is TRBV6-6, the J gene TRBJ2-7, with 8 nucleotides matching TRBD1. With 6 bases clipped from V and 1 base from J, the junction kept 11 bases outside the gene matches. Germline V gene data show CDR1 as MNHNY and CDR2 as SVGAGI (reference sequence). CDR3 length equals 16 residues.

The chain employs TRBV27 and TRBJ2-7, with D hard to call. Germline loops: CDR1 MNHEY, CDR2 SMNVEV (reference sequence). Trimming took off 5 bases at V and 6 bases at J, with 8 bases between the two ends. There are 11 residues in the CDR3. This chain's CDR3 is CASSNFLEQYF. CDR3 sequence (DNA): TGTGCCAGCAGTAATTTCCTCGAGCAGTACTTC.

The chain is built from TRBV11-2 and TRBJ2-1; possibly TRBD2 for D (6 bases). This CDR3 contains 16 residues. CDR1 and CDR2 (germline): SGHAT, FQNNGV. Trimming pared 3 bases from V and 3 bases from J, leaving 15 bases between. In DNA form, the CDR3 reads TGTGCCAGCAGCTTGTTATCCGGGAGTGGCTACAATGAGCAGTTCTTC. Its translation: CASSLLSGSGYNEQFF.

The chain joins TRBV21-1 to TRBJ2-1; the table's TRBD2 call for D was not verified on the DNA. TRBV21-1 is marked as a pseudogene. The CDR3 covers 13 residues. CDR3 protein: CASPRGGENEQFF. The CDR3 DNA follows: TGTGCCAGCCCCAGGGGAGGGGAGAATGAGCAGTTCTTC.

This clone has only a few counts. The genes are TRBV9 and TRBJ2-1; possible D gene TRBD2, 6 bases. Trimming pared 0 bases from V and 4 bases from J, leaving 11 bases between. This CDR3 contains 15 residues. Germline CDR1 and CDR2: SGDLS and YYNGEE. DNA of the CDR3: TGTGCCAGCAGCGTAGGTCTCCGGGGGTACAATGAGCAGTTCTTC. Translated, it gives CASSVGLRGYNEQFF.

The genes are TRBV5-1 and TRBJ2-5; D gene uncertain. V lost 4 bases and J lost 1, with 14 bases in between. The CDR3 runs to 15 residues. Germline lookup yields CDR1 SGHRS and CDR2 YFSETQ. CDR3 in DNA: TGCGCCAGCAGCGTCGGGCCCACGGGCCAAGAGACCCAGTACTTC. This sequence encodes CASSVGPTGQETQYF.

This rearrangement joins TRBV7-8 to TRBJ2-7; D remains unclear. Between the trimmed V and J ends, which lost 1 base and 10 bases, there was a span of 8 bases. Germline CDR1 SGHVS, CDR2 FQNEAQ. CDR3 length equals 11 residues. CDR3 region: CASSLESDQYF. In nucleotides, the CDR3 is TGTGCCAGCAGCTTAGAATCGGATCAGTACTTC.

As concerns this clone: Just one base apart from a much larger clone, this may be a read error. The CDR3 nucleotides read TGTGCCAGCACCTTCACAGATACGCAGTATTTT. Translating gives CASTFTDTQYF. The V call is TRBV25-1, the J call TRBJ2-3; unclear D gene. Germline V gene lookup returns CDR1 MGHDK and CDR2 SYGVNS. V lost 7 bases to trimming and J lost 2 bases, with 4 bases between them. This CDR3 is 11 amino acids long.

The chain has TRBV2 and TRBJ2-7; D ambiguous. CDR1 and CDR2 (germline): SNHLY, FYNNEI. This CDR3 spans 10 amino acids. Trimming stripped 6 bases from V and 4 bases from J, with 4 bases between. The CDR3 DNA is TGTGCCAGCAGGGCTTACGAGCAGTACTTC. Translation gives CASRAYEQYF.

This clone showed up just a few times. The rearrangement links TRBV18 to TRBJ2-1, with 9 positions matching TRBD2. In germline, CDR1 is KGHSH, CDR2 LQKENI. V lost 2 bases, J lost 1 base, and 6 bases stayed unmatched. The CDR3 length is 17 residues. CDR3 in DNA: TGTGCCAGCTCACCAATTCTAGCGGGATGGTCCTACAATGAGCAGTTCTTC. Translation: CASSPILAGWSYNEQFF.

The V gene is TRBV29-1, the J gene TRBJ1-1; D gene unclear. This CDR3 contains 13 residues. V was cut by 7 bases and J by 1 base, with 13 bases left in between. Germline V lookup: CDR1 SQVTM, CDR2 ANQGSEA. This CDR3 reads CSGARGWNTEAFF. CDR3 nucleotides: TGCAGCGGCGCTAGAGGGTGGAACACTGAAGCTTTCTTT.

This clone was seen a few times. CDR3 coding DNA: TGTGCCAGCAGCTTAGTGGGTGCGGGGACTGCTTCCTACGAGCAGTACTTC. This translates into CASSLVGAGTASYEQYF. This rearrangement joins TRBV7-2 to TRBJ2-7, with D possibly matching TRBD2 (6 bases). V gave up 1 base and J gave up 1 base, with 17 bases separating them. Germline values: CDR1 SGHTA, CDR2 FQGNSA. This CDR3 is 17 amino acids long.

This chain uses TRBV2 with TRBJ2-7, with a weak D call TRBD2 (5 bases). The CDR3 totals 14 residues. V gave up 0 bases and J gave up 3 bases, with 9 bases separating them. Germline V gives CDR1 SNHLY, CDR2 FYNNEI. Here the CDR3 reads CASSEALAGYEQYF. For the CDR3, the DNA is TGTGCCAGCAGTGAAGCGCTGGCGGGCTACGAGCAGTACTTC.

The gene calls are TRBV11-2 and TRBJ2-5; 9 nucleotides align to TRBD2. Germline V gene lookup returns CDR1 SGHAT and CDR2 FQNNGV. Trimming at V came to 5 bases and at J to 2 bases, leaving 6 bases not matched to a gene. The CDR3 loop spans 15 amino acids. The CDR3 here is CASSPILAGQETQYF. In DNA form, the CDR3 reads TGTGCCAGCAGCCCCATTCTAGCGGGACAAGAGACCCAGTACTTC.

This chain links TRBV4-3 with TRBJ2-2; D gene uncertain. This CDR3 contains 17 residues. Germline loops: CDR1 LGHNA, CDR2 YSLEER. Trimming pared 1 base from V and 0 bases from J, leaving 12 bases between. The CDR3 protein is CASSQGLRAANTGELFF. The DNA of the CDR3 is TGCGCCAGCAGCCAAGGGTTAAGGGCCGCGAACACCGGGGAGCTGTTTTTT.

This chain's CDR3 is CATVRGASETQYF. The CDR3 region has the DNA TGTGCCACCGTACGGGGGGCTAGTGAGACCCAGTACTTC. The V gene is TRBV6-5, the J gene TRBJ2-5; perhaps TRBD2 as D (7 bases). The ends were cut back, 10 bases at V and 5 bases at J, with 17 bases in the middle. The CDR3 has 13 amino acids. CDR1 is MNHEY, CDR2 SVGAGI, per germline.

This chain links TRBV7-9 with TRBJ2-3; D gene unclear. Germline CDR1 is SEHNR and CDR2 is FQNEAQ (reference sequence). This CDR3 spans 14 amino acids. V gave up 1 base and J gave up 5 bases, with 10 bases separating them. Here the CDR3 DNA reads TGTGCCAGCAGCTTAGGATTAAACGGAGATACGCAGTATTTT. Amino acids: CASSLGLNGDTQYF.

The chain combines TRBV25-1 with TRBJ2-7; D perhaps matches TRBD2 (5 bases). This CDR3 has 12 amino acids. Germline V lookup: CDR1 MGHDK, CDR2 SYGVNS. The V end was cut by 4 bases, the J end by 4 bases, with 8 bases between. The CDR3 loop reads CASSVTRYEQYF. CDR3 bases: TGTGCCAGCAGTGTTACTAGGTACGAGCAGTACTTC.